Below are 28 T cell receptor beta chains sequenced from a single sample in a study of blood T cell repertoires in COVID-19. The data were produced by immunoSEQ multiplex PCR, yet TCRdb's version contains in-frame clones alone and is incomplete. This sample yields about 150,000 clones, of which roughly 84% are seen a single time; roughly 0.62% belongs to the top ten. The sequenced material came from peripheral blood. The source is a man in his sixties with COVID-19, enrolled during active disease.

The chain recombines TRBV6-2 or TRBV6-3 with TRBJ1-2; 8 nucleotides match TRBD1. The germline CDR1 and CDR2 sequences are MNHEY and SVGEGT. Trimming removed 6 bases from V and 0 bases from J; junction bases left unmatched: 6. The CDR3 runs to 15 residues. In DNA form, the CDR3 reads TGTGCCAGCAGCCGCGGACAGGGAACTAACTATGGCTACACCTTC. It codes for CASSRGQGTNYGYTF.

V is TRBV7-6 and J is TRBJ1-2; D uncertain. The CDR3 runs 16 residues. Trimming shortened V by 5 bases and J by 8 bases, and 24 bases separated the two germline ends. Germline CDR1 and CDR2: SGHVS and FNYEAQ. The DNA for the CDR3 is TGTGCCAGCAGCCCGCGTCGTGAGGGCGGGAGTGGAGGCTACACCTTC. Translated: CASSPRREGGSGGYTF. Full variable domain (missing parts from reference TRBV7-6 and TRBJ1-2): GAGVSQSPRYKVTKRGQDVALRCDPISGHVSLYWYRQALGQGPEFLTYFNYEAQQDKSGLPNDRFSAERPEGSISTLTIQRTEQRDSAMYRCASSPRREGGSGGYTFGSGTRLTVV.

The chain employs TRBV7-6 and TRBJ1-2; TRBD1 matches at 8 bases. Per germline, CDR1 SGHVS and CDR2 FNYEAQ. The CDR3 consists of 14 residues. V lost 6 bases and J lost 8; bases outside the gene matches: 11. In DNA, the CDR3 is TGTGCCAGCAGGGGCGGACAGGGCGTTGGAGGCTACACCTTC. Translated, it gives CASRGGQGVGGYTF.

The chain is built from TRBV19 and TRBJ1-2; D is unresolved. The V and J ends lost 5 bases and 9 bases respectively, with 13 bases between them. Per germline, CDR1 LNHDA and CDR2 SQIVND (reference sequence). The CDR3 covers 12 residues. The CDR3 reads CASSQAPVSYTF. CDR3 DNA sequence: TGTGCCAGTAGTCAGGCGCCTGTAAGCTACACCTTC.

The V call is TRBV28, the J call TRBJ1-2; 11 nucleotides match TRBD1. Germline CDR1 reads MDHEN; CDR2 reads SYDVKM. This CDR3 contains 14 residues. The junction had 8 bases not matched to a gene; V was cut back by 6 bases and J by 8 bases. CDR3 coding DNA: TGTGCCAGCAGGCTCCCGGGACAGGGGGAGGGCTACACCTTC. Residues: CASRLPGQGEGYTF.

Notes on this clone: The junction departs from germline at one end; a sequencing error may be responsible. This rearrangement joins TRBV7-9 to TRBJ1-1; the D is unclear. The germline V gene has CDR1 SEHNR and CDR2 FQNEAQ (reference sequence). This CDR3 has 11 amino acids. In DNA form, the CDR3 reads TGTGCCAGCAGCTTCGTCACTGAAGTTTTCTTT. It translates to CASSFVTEVFF. The variable domain in full, completed from reference TRBV7-9 and TRBJ1-1, reads DTGVSQNPRHKITKRGQNVTFRCDPISEHNRLYWYRQTLGQGPEFLTYFQNEAQLEKSRLLSDRFSAERPKGSFSTLEIQRTEQGDSAMYLCASSFVTEVFFGQGTRLTVV.

This chain links TRBV7-2 with TRBJ2-2; 8 nucleotides agree with TRBD1. CDR3 length: 18 amino acids. Germline CDR1 SGHTA, CDR2 FQGNSA. Losses at the gene ends were 1 base for V and 6 bases for J; bases not matched to a gene: 13. CDR3 sequence reads: CASSLEVVGTGLSGELFF. DNA of the CDR3: TGTGCCAGCAGCTTAGAGGTTGTGGGGACAGGCTTGTCCGGGGAGCTGTTTTTT. The full variable domain, rest sourced from reference TRBV7-2 and TRBJ2-2, is GAGVSQSPSNKVTEKGKDVELRCDPISGHTALYWYRQSLGQGLEFLIYFQGNSAPDKSGLPSDRFSAERTGGSVSTLTIQRTQQEDSAVYLCASSLEVVGTGLSGELFFGEGSRLTVL.

The V call is TRBV7-9, the J call TRBJ1-2; 7 bases are a match to TRBD1. CDR3 length: 17 residues. Trimming took 5 bases from V and 5 from J; bases not matched to a gene: 17. Germline V gives CDR1 SEHNR, CDR2 FQNEAQ (reference sequence). The CDR3 is CASSPGAGGPLGYGYTF. The CDR3 nucleotides read TGTGCCAGCAGCCCCGGTGCAGGGGGACCGTTAGGATATGGCTACACCTTC.

The chain recombines TRBV4-3 with TRBJ2-7, with D possibly being TRBD2 (6 bases). Trimming shortened V by 0 bases and J by 8 bases, and 17 bases separated the two germline ends. The CDR3 extends over 15 amino acids. From germline, CDR1 is LGHNA and CDR2 YSLEER. CDR3 in DNA: TGCGCCAGCAGCCAAGATCGGGGGACTCCCGCGAAGCAGTACTTC. Encoded protein: CASSQDRGTPAKQYF.

V is TRBV6-6 and J is TRBJ1-1; D is ambiguous. Trimming took off 2 bases at V and 0 bases at J, with 7 bases between the two ends. The germline gives CDR1 MNHNY, CDR2 SVGAGI (reference sequence). The CDR3 runs to 14 residues. CDR3 sequence: CASSYPEVNTEAFF. CDR3 in DNA: TGTGCCAGCAGTTACCCAGAGGTGAACACTGAAGCTTTCTTT.

The chain joins TRBV4-3 to TRBJ2-7; D ambiguous. Germline V gene data show CDR1 as LGHNA and CDR2 as YSLEER. The CDR3 is 14 residues long. V gave up 2 bases and J gave up 10 bases, with 18 bases separating them. The CDR3 DNA reads as TGCGCCAGCAGCCAACACGAGGCGGCGTCGGAACAGTACTTC. This translates into CASSQHEAASEQYF.

Turning to this clone: It is unclear where the CDR3 begins or ends on the DNA, so no DNA is shown, and the CDR3 is as TCRdb lists it. This chain links TRBV19 with TRBJ2-1; TRBD2, the D gene given by the table, was not confirmed from the DNA. CDR1 is LNHDA and CDR2 is SQIVND in the germline V gene (reference sequence). The CDR3 contains 14 residues when both ends are counted. The CDR3 reads CASTSGTRNNEQFF.

The CDR3 sequence is CSVILGTGRDTDTQYF. In DNA, the CDR3 is TGCAGCGTTATTCTCGGGACAGGTCGGGACACAGATACGCAGTATTTT. The V gene is TRBV29-1, the J gene TRBJ2-3; 8 nucleotides line up with TRBD1. CDR3 length: 16 amino acids. The germline V gene has CDR1 SQVTM and CDR2 ANQGSEA. V gave up 5 bases and J gave up 2 bases; unmatched junction bases: 12.

The chain links TRBV5-6 to TRBJ2-5; D call uncertain. Trimming took off 0 bases at V and 1 base at J, with 7 bases between the two ends. CDR3 size: 14 residues. Germline V gene lookup returns CDR1 SGHDT and CDR2 YYEEEE. CDR3 DNA: TGTGCCAGCAGCTTGGATGGCACCCAAGAGACCCAGTACTTC. Its translation is CASSLDGTQETQYF.

The V gene is TRBV5-1, the J gene TRBJ2-7; D might be TRBD1 (5 bases). Germline-derived CDR1 and CDR2 are SGHRS and YFSETQ. This CDR3 is 16 amino acids long. Trimming pared 4 bases from V and 1 base from J, leaving 18 bases between. CDR3 protein: CASSPGKAGISYEQYF. CDR3 bases: TGCGCCAGCAGCCCAGGGAAAGCAGGGATATCCTACGAGCAGTACTTC.

This chain links TRBV6-5 with TRBJ2-1; 9 nucleotides agree with TRBD2. Germline lookup yields CDR1 MNHEY and CDR2 SVGAGI. Trimming took 2 bases from V and 8 from J; bases not matched to a gene: 7. The CDR3 loop spans 15 amino acids. DNA of the CDR3: TGTGCCAGCAGTTACCTGGCTAGCGGGGCAGATGAGCAGTTCTTC. Protein product: CASSYLASGADEQFF.

The V gene is TRBV19, the J gene TRBJ1-2; 9 bases fit TRBD1. CDR1 is LNHDA and CDR2 is SQIVND in the germline V gene (reference sequence). Trimming took 3 bases from V and 4 from J; bases not matched to a gene: 6. The length of the CDR3 is 15 residues. CDR3 amino acids: CASSISGTGPYGYTF. In DNA, the CDR3 is TGTGCCAGTAGTATTTCAGGGACAGGGCCCTATGGCTACACCTTC.

The rearrangement joins TRBV19 to TRBJ1-4; tentatively, D is TRBD1 (5 bases). V dropped 10 bases and J dropped 5 bases, with 23 bases sitting between them. The CDR3 spans 16 residues. Germline CDR1 and CDR2: LNHDA and SQIVND (reference sequence). Written as DNA, the CDR3 is TGTGCCACCCTCCCAACGGCACAGGCGAGAAATGAAAAACTGTTTTTT. It specifies CATLPTAQARNEKLFF.

This chain uses TRBV6-2 or TRBV6-3 with TRBJ2-7; no definite D call. Trimming stripped 0 bases from V and 2 bases from J, with 14 bases between. The V gene's germline CDR1 is MNHEY and CDR2 SVGEGT. The CDR3 consists of 16 residues. The CDR3 loop reads CASSYSIEIPTYEQYF. CDR3 sequence (DNA): TGTGCCAGCAGTTACTCGATTGAGATTCCCACCTACGAGCAGTACTTC.

The rearrangement links TRBV19 to TRBJ2-7, with 10 positions matching TRBD1. Germline-derived CDR1 and CDR2 are LNHDA and SQIVND (reference sequence). The V segment lost 6 bases and the J segment 1 base; nucleotides outside the gene matches: 3. The CDR3 extends over 14 amino acids. The CDR3 loop reads CASRRTGGSYEQYF. The CDR3 DNA is TGTGCCAGTAGGAGGACAGGGGGATCCTACGAGCAGTACTTC.

This clone was counted a few times. This chain joins TRBV4-1 and TRBJ2-3; possibly TRBD2 for D (6 bases). V lost 4 bases, J lost 3 bases, and 11 bases lay in between. This CDR3 has 14 amino acids. Germline assignment: CDR1 MGHRA and CDR2 YSYEKL. Here the CDR3 DNA reads TGCGCCAGCAGCCGAGGTGGGGGGACAGATACGCAGTATTTT. Translating it yields CASSRGGGTDTQYF.

The chain employs TRBV19 and TRBJ1-1; D remains ambiguous. The CDR3 totals 11 residues. Germline CDR1 reads LNHDA; CDR2 reads SQIVND (reference sequence). Trimming left V 7 bases short and J 5 bases short, with 8 bases between. DNA for the CDR3: TGTGCCAGTACCGAGTGGACTGAAGCTTTCTTT. Its protein product is CASTEWTEAFF.

This clone was seen more than once but under ten times. The chain joins TRBV2 to TRBJ1-5; D remains ambiguous. The V gene lost 6 bases and the J gene lost 6 bases, with 12 bases spanning the gap. CDR3 size: 13 residues. The germline gives CDR1 SNHLY, CDR2 FYNNEI. Here the CDR3 DNA reads TGTGCCAGCAGCACAGAGAGAACTCAGCCCCAGCATTTT. Its translation is CASSTERTQPQHF.

J is TRBJ1-1 and V is TRBV9; D gene ambiguous. Trimming took 8 bases from V and 2 from J, leaving 10 bases between them. Germline values: CDR1 SGDLS, CDR2 YYNGEE. CDR3 length: 12 residues. The CDR3 sequence is CASANFNTEAFF. CDR3 bases: TGTGCCAGTGCTAATTTCAACACTGAAGCTTTCTTT.

The chain has TRBV24-1 and TRBJ2-3; possibly TRBD1 for D (5 bases). The CDR3 has 14 residues. Trimming cost V 0 bases and J 6 bases, with 9 bases left between them. The germline gives CDR1 KGHDR, CDR2 SFDVKD. CDR3 in DNA: TGTGCCACCAGTGATTTGCAGGGTGGGGATACGCAGTATTTT. This sequence encodes CATSDLQGGDTQYF.

In regard to this clone: Other DNA sequences within the sample encode an identical CDR3. This chain joins TRBV7-9 and TRBJ1-2, with D hard to call. The V end was cut by 4 bases, the J end by 4 bases, with 7 bases between. The germline V gene encodes CDR1 SEHNR and CDR2 FQNEAQ (reference sequence). CDR3 size: 12 residues. CDR3 region: CASSSAGYGYTF. CDR3 bases: TGTGCCAGCAGCTCGGCGGGCTATGGCTACACCTTC.

This clone turned up a few times. The V call is TRBV7-9, the J call TRBJ2-7; 11 positions agree with TRBD2. The CDR3 spans 14 residues. The V gene's germline CDR1 is SEHNR and CDR2 FQNEAQ (reference sequence). The J segment lost 4 bases and the V segment lost 4 bases, leaving 3 bases of the junction unmatched. In nucleotides, the CDR3 is TGTGCCAGCAGCTCCCGACTAGCGGGATACGAGCAGTACTTC. This sequence encodes CASSSRLAGYEQYF.

The chain carries TRBV24-1 and TRBJ2-1, with 9 bases aligning to TRBD2. Germline V gene lookup returns CDR1 KGHDR and CDR2 SFDVKD. J lost 8 bases, V lost 9 bases, and 16 bases had no gene match. The CDR3 loop spans 16 amino acids. As DNA, the CDR3 is TGTGCCACCGGAGGGGCCGAAGCTAGCGGGGAGGATGAGCAGTTCTTC. Its protein is CATGGAEASGEDEQFF.